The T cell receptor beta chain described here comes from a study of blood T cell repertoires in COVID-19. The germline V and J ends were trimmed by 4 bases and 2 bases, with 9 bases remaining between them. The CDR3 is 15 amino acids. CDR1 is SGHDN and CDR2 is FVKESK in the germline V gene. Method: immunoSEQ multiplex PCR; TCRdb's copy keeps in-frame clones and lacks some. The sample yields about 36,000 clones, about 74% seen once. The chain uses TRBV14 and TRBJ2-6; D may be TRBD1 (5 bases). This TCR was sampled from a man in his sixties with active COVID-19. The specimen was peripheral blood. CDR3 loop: CASSRRAAGANVLTF. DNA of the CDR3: TGTGCCAGCAGCCGCAGGGCAGCTGGGGCCAACGTCCTGACTTTC.